This record looks at one TCR beta chain sequence and its context. After removal of 0 bases from V and 11 bases from J, the junction contained 9 bases not matched to a gene. Germline-derived CDR1 and CDR2 are LGHNA and YSLEER. This CDR3 spans 15 amino acids. The data were obtained in a study of OX40 agonist ivuxolimab in advanced cancers. Repertoires were generated with immunoSEQ multiplex PCR, while TCRdb's copy carries only in-frame clones and drops some. The sample has approximately 60,000 clones, roughly 89% seen once; the top ten hold 0.55% to 0.65%. The chain combines TRBV4-3 with TRBJ1-5; TRBD1 aligns across 8 bases. Sequenced here: CD4+ or CD8+ T cells sorted from blood, sampled in a trial of the OX40 agonist ivuxolimab. This TCR was sampled from an adult with an advanced solid tumor such as melanoma, head and neck, liver or kidney cancer. CDR3 DNA: TGCGCCAGCAGCCAAGATAGACAGGGGCTCGGGACCCAGCATTTT. It is translated as CASSQDRQGLGTQHF.